This TCR beta chain was recovered during a study of blood T cells in healthy people across ages (dated by TCRdb to between 2014 and 2017). Background for the entire study: Template switching captured roughly one uniquely barcoded TCR beta cDNA molecule per two T cells in model experiments. The study measured age-related changes in TCR beta repertoire diversity using deep sequencing normalized with unique cDNA molecular identifiers. The donors were divided into four age groups: young (average around 16 years), middle-aged (approximately 41), aged (under 70) and long-lived (around 80). To avoid experimental bias, donors of different ages were distributed randomly across sequencing lanes. Using the same blood draw, the study looked at two additional independent replicas of 1 million unique cDNA reads for two donors, one aged 18 to 30 and the other aged 80 or older.

This clonotype has just a few counts. Its target antigen remains unknown. No base qualities exist here, and no much larger clone lies one base off it. The research as a whole found: Estimates of total diversity from one million sequenced T cells were regarded as lower bounds and underestimates. Because the CMV infection status of the donors was unknown, age-related changes in expanded clonotypes may potentially have been confounded. Compared with the aged group, more naive CD4+ T cells, fewer expanded clones and increased TCR diversity were shown by the long-lived group, suggesting age selection. The percentage of naive T cells measured by flow cytometry correlated strongly with observed TCR beta diversity. Observed TCR beta diversity per million T cells fell roughly linearly with age, and a significant reduction was already apparent by age around 44. Since profiling was done on bulk unsorted PBMCs, naive and antigen-experienced compartments could not be conclusively compared.

Systemically healthy Caucasian individuals from Russia, 39 in total and aged roughly 6 to 90 years, were included as donors. Each donor gave ten milliliters of peripheral blood, collected into EDTA-treated Vacutainer tubes. Ficoll-Paque density-gradient centrifugation was used to isolate PBMCs, with at least 6.5 million per sample. Total RNA was extracted from PBMCs with Trizol reagent, with at least 6 micrograms obtained per sample. The percentages of naive CD45RAhigh/CD27high T cells were determined by flow cytometry on a PBMC aliquot from every donor. The CDR3 contains 18 residues, cysteine and phenylalanine counted. Only the CDR3 part of the read is kept: 54 bases, read in frame from the first base. The junction shows trimming of 5 bases on V and 2 bases on J, and the gene matches do not reach 9 bases of it. As encoded in the germline V gene, CDR1 is SGHTA while CDR2 is FQGTGA. Library prep was done by 5' RACE. TCRdb records Illumina HiSeq 2500 as the sequencer. A second PCR of roughly 7 to 12 cycles was run with a J-beta primer mix and a sample-barcoded 5' primer. Each TCR beta cDNA molecule received a unique molecular identifier from a template-switch 5' adaptor carrying 12 random nucleotides. At least 2.5 million CDR3-containing paired-end reads were obtained from each sample. First-strand cDNA synthesis was performed from all RNA using the Mint cDNA synthesis kit, with priming by a TRBC-specific oligonucleotide. All cDNA was treated with uracil-DNA glycosylase and then went through a first 18-cycle PCR with the universal primers M1SS and BC2_uni_R. Under the source paper's analysis protocol: Each sample was normalized by randomly selecting 1 million high-quality reads, each carrying a distinct molecular identifier. Instead of being binned into consensus sequences, reads that shared molecular identifiers were thrown out. MiTCR, with a Q25 quality threshold and the strictest error-elimination algorithm, was used for CDR3 identification, clonotype clustering and error correction. Lower-bound total TCR beta diversity was estimated with a nonparametric unseen species model using Euler transformation. In TCRdb, the public reads were trimmed at Q25 with fastp and aligned with MiXCR, with productive beta chains retained. Rows are unified per CDR3 protein, each entry keeping the most common DNA and genes. V and J calls and clone size were set by TCRdb, not the authors. In all, the sample holds about 730,000 distinct CDR3 sequences, and roughly two fifths of those were seen once. In total, the top ten clones hold around a fifth of the sample.

The receptor was derived from an older woman in good health. The chain couples TRBV7-3 to TRBJ2-3, with TRBD2 matching 14 junction bases. Sequenced sample: blood. The CDR3 amino acid sequence is: CASSQRTSGGLDTDTQYF. The DNA is as follows: TGTGCCAGCAGCCAACGGACTAGCGGGGGGCTGGACACAGATACGCAGTATTTT.